A selection of T cell receptor beta chains follows, all from one sample in a study of T-cell reconstitution after alpha-beta-depleted transplantation in children. MiXCR was run by TCRdb on the PCR reads, yielding one entry per CDR3 protein. The table has 600,000 or so distinct CDR3 sequences, 23% seen once; the top ten hold about 14%. The material sequenced was PBMCs, mostly from graft donor cells, taken 360 days after TCRalphabeta/CD19-depleted stem cell transplant. The receptors were sampled from a boy younger than two who had a stem cell transplant for acute myeloid leukemia, so the T cells may come from the graft donor. Both conserved end residues are trimmed from each CDR3. The size of a clone is reported for some rows only, either as once, few or many, or as a class for expanded clones.

abundance	j_gene	v_gene	CDR3aa
few	TRBJ2-1	TRBV20-1	SARGSSGGNNEQF
.	TRBJ2-2	TRBV5-4	ASTRRGQFTGELF
once	TRBJ1-4	TRBV12-3/TRBV12-4	ASSLGRMNNEKLF
.	TRBJ2-2	TRBV9	ASSVGAANTGELF
few	TRBJ2-1	TRBV5-6	ASSFRGHRYNEQF
.	TRBJ2-2	TRBV5-1	ASSPGLAGGPNTGELF
.	TRBJ2-6	TRBV28	ASSFGGSESGANVLT
many	TRBJ2-3	TRBV30	AWSVRRSSTDTQY
many	TRBJ2-1	TRBV29-1	SAVRGGSREQF
many	TRBJ2-1	TRBV10-3	AISTPGRYNEQF
.	TRBJ2-4	TRBV19	ASSIDLWVDIQY
few	TRBJ2-7	TRBV20-1	SARVGPTAYEQY
few	TRBJ2-5	TRBV4-3	ASALSGGAGETQY
many	TRBJ2-3	TRBV7-8	ASSLGMAGDTDTQY
many	TRBJ2-1	TRBV12-3/TRBV12-4	ASSGRGSLYNEQF
.	TRBJ2-1	TRBV27	ASSLPGRSSYNEQF
.	TRBJ2-5	TRBV6-1	ASSEGVWEHGQETQY
.	TRBJ2-3	TRBV19	ASSIHTFAPFL